The clone carrying this T cell receptor beta chain has a count of ten or more. The CDR3 extends over 16 amino acids. The germline CDR1 and CDR2 sequences are MRHNA and SNTAGT. V was clipped by 4 bases and J by 4 bases, with 17 bases between them. The data are from a study of early T cells in non-severe SARS-CoV-2 infection. Study as a whole: Sequenced bulk RNA came from whole blood that was unsorted, and chains were unpaired.

Individual cDNA molecules received unique molecular identifiers during library preparation. TCRdb reprocessed the 5' RACE reads via MiXCR and lists one record per CDR3 protein. The repertoire holds 80,000 to 95,000 distinct CDR3 sequences, with around 17% as singletons. The TCR originated in an adult who was a healthcare worker with PCR-confirmed SARS-CoV-2 infection or an uninfected control (not recorded which). The source material was whole blood, sampled at baseline. The V gene is TRBV6-4, the J gene TRBJ2-1, with a possible D match to TRBD2 (5 bases). The CDR3 sequence is CASSGSASGLYNEQFF. The DNA of the CDR3 is TGTGCCAGCAGTGGTTCCGCCAGCGGCCTTTACAATGAGCAGTTCTTC.